This TCR beta chain emerged from a study of blood T cell repertoires in COVID-19. Whole-study context: Donors in the United States, Italy and Spain gave samples during acute or convalescent COVID-19.

Trimming removed 2 bases at V and 7 bases at J, with 5 bases between. This CDR3 is built from 11 residues. Germline-derived CDR1 and CDR2 are SNHLY and FYNNEI. The assay was immunoSEQ multiplex PCR, and TCRdb's table has in-frame clones only and misses some. The sample lists some 200,000 clones, roughly 92% seen once, with 0.76% in the top ten. The sample consisted of peripheral blood. The receptor's source is a man under 40 with COVID-19, enrolled during active disease. The genes are TRBV2 and TRBJ1-1; D ambiguous. CDR3 DNA: TGTGCCAGCAGTGAATCCATTGAAGCTTTCTTT. This codes for CASSESIEAFF.